Sequencing of this T cell receptor beta chain was carried out in a study of blood T cell repertoires in COVID-19 (dated by TCRdb to 2020 to 2022). Regarding the study in general: Samples from collaborators originated in the United States, Italy and Spain and spanned both the acute and convalescent phases of COVID-19. The material from the prospective study consisted of cDNA or gDNA derived from T cells, B-cell-depleted T cells, or PBMCs. Deeply sampled blood TCRbeta repertoires from subjects exposed to, actively infected with, or recovered from COVID-19 were included in the dataset. The repertoires were made available in a free public database intended to serve as a resource for research on the immune response to SARS-CoV-2. Samples were obtained from the ongoing ImmuneRACE study (first 160 participants) and from over 1,000 subjects provided by 6 global collaborators. Nearly every sample came with metadata listing a de-identified subject ID, COVID-19 status, age in years and sex. HLA class I and class II types, where available, came from metadata supplied by the sample provider rather than from assay-based typing.

TCRbeta CDR3 regions were amplified from genomic DNA using the immunoSEQ Assay, a bias-controlled multiplex PCR. On the authors' methods: The number of nucleated cells in each sample was estimated from the amplification of reference gene primers within the assay. Sequence reads were collapsed and filtered to measure the absolute abundance of every unique TCRbeta CDR3 rearrangement. Productive Simpson clonality was computed per sample as the square root of Simpson's diversity index over productive rearrangements. What TCRdb holds here is the immuneACCESS table cut down to in-frame rearrangements. Part of the clones is not present; checked against another copy, under half of the missing clones reflect an unresolved V gene, and the others are unexplained. D and trimming come from the DNA, and the V and J calls and clone size come from that table. The sample data list about 120,000 clones, and roughly four fifths of these were observed just once. Jointly, the top ten make up 12% of the sample.

Each collaborating institution followed its own protocols to collect whole blood in K2EDTA tubes. For TCRbeta analysis, collaborator samples were shipped as frozen whole blood, as isolated PBMCs, or as DNA extracted from either sample type. The paper as a whole reports these results and caveats: How much clinical and demographic metadata was included differed by source and by participant, and the metadata was provided uncurated.

V lost 5 bases and J lost 0 bases; the stretch between them is 14 bases long. CDR1 SGHVS and CDR2 FQNEAQ are derived from the germline V gene. Taken from cysteine to phenylalanine, the CDR3 has 16 residues. The CDR3 DNA has 48 bases and is translated from base 1. Turning to this clone: Its antigen target is currently unknown. Per-base qualities were not stored, and no clone one base away is much larger.

The sequence is built from TRBV7-8 and TRBJ1-3; the D gene is possibly TRBD1, with 6 bases matching. The receptor was isolated from a human donor in a cohort sampled during active COVID-19. Sequenced: peripheral blood. The nucleotide sequence reads TGTGCCAGCAGCCCTTATGGACAGCCCTCTGGAAACACCATATATTTT. Its protein product is CASSPYGQPSGNTIYF.